This passage covers 30 T cell receptor beta chains from one sample sequenced in a study of blood T cell repertoires in COVID-19. Profiling relied on immunoSEQ multiplex PCR, and the TCRdb table lists in-frame clones only, not all of them. The sample records more than 80,000 clones, over 60% being singletons. Input material: peripheral blood. Receptor source: a woman aged 80 or over with active or convalescent COVID-19.

The chain is built from TRBV18 and TRBJ1-6; tentative D call: TRBD1 (6 bases). The CDR3 is 14 residues long. V was pared by 3 bases and J by 4 bases, with 7 bases between. Per the germline V gene, CDR1 is KGHSH and CDR2 is LQKENI. The CDR3 DNA reads as TGTGCCAGCTCACCTGGACAGTATAATTCACCCCTCCACTTT. Protein sequence: CASSPGQYNSPLHF.

V and J are TRBV9 and TRBJ1-1; perhaps TRBD1 as D (5 bases). The V gene's germline CDR1 is SGDLS and CDR2 YYNGEE. CDR3 length equals 15 residues. Trimming took off 4 bases at V and 3 bases at J, with 16 bases between the two ends. CDR3 sequence: CASSPRGREDTEAFF. The CDR3, as DNA: TGTGCCAGCAGCCCGAGGGGTAGGGAGGACACTGAAGCTTTCTTT. Full variable domain (missing parts from reference TRBV9 and TRBJ1-1): DSGVTQTPKHLITATGQRVTLRCSPRSGDLSVYWYQQSLDQGLQFLIQYYNGEERAKGNILERFSAQQFPDLHSELNLSSLELGDSALYFCASSPRGREDTEAFFGQGTRLTVV.

The rearrangement links TRBV28 to TRBJ1-2, with no clear D. The CDR3 runs 12 residues. CDR1 and CDR2 from the germline V gene are MDHEN and SYDVKM. The V and J ends lost 2 bases and 5 bases respectively, with 6 bases between them. CDR3 amino acids: CASSLNPYGYTF. The CDR3 DNA sequence: TGTGCCAGCAGTTTAAATCCGTATGGCTACACCTTC.

This clone has only one observation. The V call is TRBV10-3, the J call TRBJ2-1; a possible D gene is TRBD1 (5 bases). Trimming took off 5 bases at V and 4 bases at J, with 15 bases between the two ends. CDR1 and CDR2 (germline): ENHRY, SYGVKD. The CDR3 runs 15 residues. CDR3 sequence: CAISTSGAPYNEQFF. The DNA for the CDR3 is TGTGCCATCAGTACGAGTGGGGCCCCTTACAATGAGCAGTTCTTC.

The V call is TRBV6-5, the J call TRBJ1-5; tentatively, D is TRBD1 (6 bases). The germline V and J ends were trimmed by 0 bases and 0 bases, with 6 bases remaining between them. This CDR3 has 15 residues. Germline V CDR1 and CDR2: MNHEY, SVGAGI. The DNA of the CDR3 is TGTGCCAGCAGTTACTCAGGGGGTAGCAATCAGCCCCAGCATTTT. Amino acid sequence: CASSYSGGSNQPQHF.

The rearrangement links TRBV30 to TRBJ1-6, with 7 bases matching TRBD1. The CDR3 runs to 14 residues. Per the germline V gene, CDR1 is GTSNPN and CDR2 is SVGIG (reference sequence). V lost 4 bases, J lost 7 bases, and 7 bases stayed unmatched. The CDR3 coding sequence is TGTGCCTGGAAGAAGGGGGCGGGAAATTCACCCCTCCACTTT. It encodes CAWKKGAGNSPLHF.

This chain joins TRBV5-1 and TRBJ2-1; perhaps TRBD2 as D (6 bases). This CDR3 is 13 amino acids long. V was clipped by 3 bases and J by 7 bases, with 11 bases between them. In germline, CDR1 is SGHRS, CDR2 YFSETQ. The CDR3 region is CASSSGVGNEQFF. As DNA, the CDR3 is TGCGCCAGCAGCTCGGGGGTGGGGAATGAGCAGTTCTTC. The full variable domain, with the rest looked up from reference TRBV5-1 and TRBJ2-1, is KAGVTQTPRYLIKTRGQQVTLSCSPISGHRSVSWYQQTPGQGLQFLFEYFSETQRNKGNFPGRFSGRQFSNSRSEMNVSTLELGDSALYLCASSSGVGNEQFFGPGTRLTVL.

The chain uses TRBV7-8 and TRBJ2-5, with TRBD2 identical over 10 bases. Germline CDR1 SGHVS, CDR2 FQNEAQ. The CDR3 spans 17 residues. With V trimmed by 5 bases and J by 5 bases, 14 bases remained unmatched. CDR3 coding DNA: TGTGCCAGCAGCCGAGAAAGTAGGACTAGCGGAGTTGAGACCCAGTACTTC. It translates to CASSRESRTSGVETQYF.

This clone has just one count. The V gene is TRBV6-5, the J gene TRBJ2-3; 8 bases align to TRBD1. The CDR3 runs 13 residues. Looked up from germline, CDR1 is MNHEY and CDR2 is SVGAGI. The V and J ends lost 9 bases and 2 bases, in that order; junction bases with no gene match: 4. This CDR3 reads CARYRGFTDTQYF. CDR3 bases: TGTGCCAGATACAGGGGGTTCACAGATACGCAGTATTTT.

The rearrangement uses TRBV15 and TRBJ2-7, with D possibly being TRBD1 (5 bases). Germline values: CDR1 LNHNV, CDR2 YYDKDF (reference sequence). CDR3 length equals 13 residues. The V gene lost 1 base and the J gene lost 2 bases, with 6 bases spanning the gap. For the CDR3, the DNA is TGTGCCACCAGCAGAGGACAGACCTACGAGCAGTACTTC. Its protein product is CATSRGQTYEQYF.

The rearrangement uses TRBV28 and TRBJ2-4, with 14 bases fitting TRBD2. Germline trimming cut 5 bases from V and 4 bases from J; bases unmatched to any gene: 1. This CDR3 is built from 15 residues. CDR1 MDHEN and CDR2 SYDVKM come from the germline V gene. CDR3: CASSRLAGGKNIQYF. The CDR3 coding sequence is TGTGCCAGCAGTCGACTAGCGGGGGGGAAAAACATTCAGTACTTC. Full variable domain (missing parts from reference TRBV28 and TRBJ2-4): DVKVTQSSRYLVKRTGEKVFLECVQDMDHENMFWYRQDPGLGLRLIYFSYDVKMKEKGDIPEGYSVSREKKERFSLILESASTNQTSMYLCASSRLAGGKNIQYFGAGTRLSVL.

This clone was seen once. The J gene is TRBJ1-6, the V gene TRBV6-6, with TRBD1 identical over 7 bases. This CDR3 has 16 residues. Germline assignment: CDR1 MNHNY and CDR2 SVGAGI (reference sequence). Germline trimming cut 2 bases from V and 6 bases from J; bases unmatched to any gene: 7. The CDR3 sequence: CASSYRQGGFNSPLHF. The CDR3 nucleotides read TGTGCCAGCAGTTACCGACAGGGAGGCTTTAATTCACCCCTCCACTTT.

V is TRBV7-6 and J is TRBJ2-2; 10 nucleotides line up with TRBD1. Germline trimming cut 5 bases from V and 4 bases from J; bases unmatched to any gene: 4. Germline CDR1 and CDR2: SGHVS and FNYEAQ. The CDR3 has 15 amino acids. The CDR3 nucleotides read TGTGCCAGCAGCCCTGGACAGGGGGGCACCGGGGAGCTGTTTTTT. Its protein is CASSPGQGGTGELFF.

The chain joins TRBV19 to TRBJ1-2; D remains ambiguous. This CDR3 comprises 14 residues. V was trimmed by 6 bases and J by 5 bases, leaving 16 bases between them. CDR1 and CDR2 (germline): LNHDA, SQIVND (reference sequence). CDR3 DNA sequence: TGTGCCAGTAGCTCAGCGTATTCTGAGTATGGCTACACCTTC. Protein product: CASSSAYSEYGYTF.

J is TRBJ2-7 and V is TRBV14; D gene unclear. The CDR3 length is 11 residues. V shed 3 bases and J shed 4 bases, with 4 bases lying between them. From germline, CDR1 is SGHDN and CDR2 FVKESK. The CDR3, as DNA: TGTGCCAGCAGCCATAAATACGAGCAGTACTTC. As protein: CASSHKYEQYF. The full variable domain, its missing parts supplied by reference TRBV14 and TRBJ2-7, is EAGVTQFPSHSVIEKGQTVTLRCDPISGHDNLYWYRRVMGKEIKFLLHFVKESKQDESGMPNNRFLAERTGGTYSTLKVQPAELEDSGVYFCASSHKYEQYFGPGTRLTVT.

This clone has just a few counts. The chain is built from TRBV3-1 (or the pseudogene TRBV3-2) and TRBJ2-2, with a tentative D call TRBD1 (5 bases). Trimming stripped 4 bases from V and 2 bases from J, with 8 bases between. CDR3 size: 14 residues. Per germline, CDR1 LGHDT and CDR2 YNNKEL (reference sequence). CDR3 in DNA: TGTGCCAGCAGCCTCCAGGGAAACACCGGGGAGCTGTTTTTT. This translates into CASSLQGNTGELFF.

V usage is TRBV4-2 and J usage is TRBJ2-1, with 12 bases that match TRBD2. The V and J ends lost 4 bases and 8 bases, in that order; junction bases with no gene match: 9. Germline V gene data show CDR1 as LGHNA and CDR2 as YNFKEQ. This CDR3 spans 16 amino acids. Written as DNA, the CDR3 is TGTGCCAGCAGCCCCCATACTAGCGGGGGGATTTATGAGCAGTTCTTC. Its translation is CASSPHTSGGIYEQFF.

The chain links TRBV18 to TRBJ1-4; weak D call: TRBD1 (6 bases). The ends were cut back, 6 bases at V and 5 bases at J, with 16 bases in the middle. This CDR3 contains 15 residues. Germline V gives CDR1 KGHSH, CDR2 LQKENI. The CDR3 bases are TGTGCCAGCTCCCGGCGGACAGCCTCGAATGAAAAACTGTTTTTT. It specifies CASSRRTASNEKLFF. Combining the CDR3 with reference TRBV18 and TRBJ1-4 gives the whole variable domain NAGVMQNPRHLVRRRGQEARLRCSPMKGHSHVYWYRQLPEEGLKFMVYLQKENIIDESGMPKERFSAEFPKEGPSILRIQQVVRGDSAAYFCASSRRTASNEKLFFGSGTQLSVL.

The chain has TRBV2 and TRBJ2-2; a possible D gene is TRBD1 (6 bases). CDR1 is SNHLY and CDR2 is FYNNEI in the germline V gene. The CDR3 covers 14 residues. Trimming took off 3 bases at V and 8 bases at J, with 13 bases between the two ends. The CDR3 DNA reads as TGTGCCAGCAGTGAGGGGACATTTAGGGGGGAGCTGTTTTTT. It is translated as CASSEGTFRGELFF.

This clone was detected a few times. The CDR3 nucleotides are TGCGCCAGCAGGGTGGGAGATAAACAAGAGACCCAGTACTTC. Amino acids: CASRVGDKQETQYF. This rearrangement joins TRBV5-1 to TRBJ2-5; D is perhaps TRBD2 (5 bases). This CDR3 comprises 14 residues. V lost 5 bases and J lost 2, with 13 bases in between. CDR1 is SGHRS and CDR2 is YFSETQ in the germline V gene. Together with reference TRBV5-1 and TRBJ2-5, the CDR3 gives the full variable domain: KAGVTQTPRYLIKTRGQQVTLSCSPISGHRSVSWYQQTPGQGLQFLFEYFSETQRNKGNFPGRFSGRQFSNSRSEMNVSTLELGDSALYLCASRVGDKQETQYFGPGTRLLVL.

DNA of the CDR3: TGTGCCAGCAGCGCTGGAGGGACAGGGCGGGGGAATGAGCAGTTCTTC. Amino acids: CASSAGGTGRGNEQFF. The V and J genes are TRBV9 and TRBJ2-1; 9 bases align to TRBD1. The CDR3 consists of 16 residues. Germline V gives CDR1 SGDLS, CDR2 YYNGEE. V was pared by 3 bases and J by 7 bases, with 11 bases of the junction left unmatched.

DNA for the CDR3: TGCAGTGCTAGTGGTCCCCCCGGGGGGGCTTACGAGCAGTACTTC. Encoded protein: CSASGPPGGAYEQYF. The V and J genes are TRBV20-1 and TRBJ2-7; 8 positions match TRBD2. V gave up 3 bases and J gave up 4 bases; unmatched junction bases: 11. The CDR3 is 15 residues long. Germline V gene lookup returns CDR1 DFQATT and CDR2 SNEGSKA (reference sequence).

The chain is built from TRBV28 and TRBJ1-4; 10 nucleotides line up with TRBD1. Germline CDR1 is MDHEN and CDR2 is SYDVKM. V gave up 4 bases and J gave up 4 bases; unmatched junction bases: 6. The CDR3 sequence is 16 residues long. This CDR3 is CASSSYRTGGNEKLFF. CDR3 nucleotides: TGTGCCAGCAGTTCCTACCGGACAGGGGGTAATGAAAAACTGTTTTTT.

This clone was seen a few times. The chain recombines TRBV6-6 with TRBJ2-3, with TRBD1 identical over 9 bases. V gave up 6 bases and J gave up 1 base; unmatched junction bases: 5. Germline V gives CDR1 MNHNY, CDR2 SVGAGI (reference sequence). CDR3 length: 15 residues. CDR3 bases: TGTGCCAGCAGAGAGCGGGACAGGGGCACAGATACGCAGTATTTT. Encoded protein: CASRERDRGTDTQYF.

The J gene is TRBJ2-7, the V gene TRBV4-3, with D tentatively TRBD2 (6 bases). The germline gives CDR1 LGHNA, CDR2 YSLEER. The CDR3 is 16 amino acids. Trimming left V 0 bases short and J 7 bases short, with 19 bases between. CDR3 amino acids: CASSQDWRGGGGEQYF. CDR3 DNA: TGCGCCAGCAGCCAAGATTGGCGGGGAGGCGGAGGGGAGCAGTACTTC.

The V call is TRBV29-1, the J call TRBJ1-1; D is possibly TRBD1 (6 bases). CDR1 SQVTM and CDR2 ANQGSEA come from the germline V gene. V lost 3 bases, J lost 4 bases, and 12 bases lay in between. The CDR3 is 13 amino acids. The CDR3 reads CSVEAGAFTEAFF. DNA of the CDR3: TGCAGCGTTGAGGCAGGGGCGTTCACTGAAGCTTTCTTT.

CDR3 in DNA: TGTGCCAGCTGCCCCTTGGGCGCCAAAGAAGAGACCCAGTACTTC. Amino acid sequence: CASCPLGAKEETQYF. V is TRBV7-9 and J is TRBJ2-5; no definite D call. Germline assignment: CDR1 SEHNR and CDR2 FQNEAQ (reference sequence). The CDR3 consists of 15 residues. V was trimmed by 8 bases and J by 3 bases, leaving 19 bases between them.

This rearrangement joins TRBV11-2 to TRBJ2-5, with D perhaps matching TRBD1 (6 bases). V lost 0 bases and J 2 bases, leaving 10 bases between the germline ends. The V gene's germline CDR1 is SGHAT and CDR2 FQNNGV. The CDR3 runs 15 residues. Here the CDR3 DNA reads TGTGCCAGCAGCTTAGATACAGGGTGGCAAGAGACCCAGTACTTC. This encodes CASSLDTGWQETQYF.

J is TRBJ1-5 and V is TRBV10-1; D is unresolved. V was trimmed by 3 bases and J by 4 bases, leaving 7 bases between them. Germline V gives CDR1 WNHNN, CDR2 SYGVQD (reference sequence). The CDR3 is made up of 13 amino acids. In DNA, the CDR3 is TGCGCCAGCAGTGACACCCTAAATCAGCCCCAGCATTTT. This sequence encodes CASSDTLNQPQHF.

The genes are TRBV6-5 and TRBJ1-2, with D maybe TRBD1 (6 bases). The germline V and J ends were trimmed by 2 bases and 8 bases, with 9 bases remaining between them. Per the germline V gene, CDR1 is MNHEY and CDR2 is SVGAGI. CDR3 length: 12 amino acids. CDR3 sequence reads: CASSYNRDGYTF. The CDR3 nucleotides read TGTGCCAGCAGTTACAACAGGGACGGCTACACCTTC.